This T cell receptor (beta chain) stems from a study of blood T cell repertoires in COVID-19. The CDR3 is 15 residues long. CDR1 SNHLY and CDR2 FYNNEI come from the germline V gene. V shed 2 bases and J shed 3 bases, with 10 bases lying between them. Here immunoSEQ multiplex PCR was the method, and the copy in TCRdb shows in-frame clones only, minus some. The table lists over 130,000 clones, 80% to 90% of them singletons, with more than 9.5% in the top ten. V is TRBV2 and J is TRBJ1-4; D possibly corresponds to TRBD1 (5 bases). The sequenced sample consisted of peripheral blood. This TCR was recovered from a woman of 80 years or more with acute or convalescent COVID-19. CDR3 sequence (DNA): TGTGCCAGCAGTGAACAGGGATGGTCTAATGAAAAACTGTTTTTT. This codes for CASSEQGWSNEKLFF.